This record concerns one T cell receptor beta chain sequence. The specificity of this receptor is unknown. Qualities for individual bases were not recorded, and no much larger clone is one base off. The sample is drawn from a study of blood T cell repertoires in COVID-19 (dated by TCRdb to the early 2020s). A note on the overall study: Samples covering the acute and convalescent phases of COVID-19 were provided by collaborators in the United States, Italy and Spain. The material from the prospective study consisted of cDNA or gDNA derived from T cells, B-cell-depleted T cells, or PBMCs. Subjects who had been exposed to COVID-19, were actively infected with it, or had recovered from it provided the deeply sampled blood TCRbeta repertoires that made up the dataset. A freely available public database, intended as a resource for researchers studying the immune response to SARS-CoV-2, is where the repertoires were released. The samples were drawn from two sources: the first 160 participants of the ongoing ImmuneRACE study, and 1,000 to 1,500 subjects contributed by 6 global collaborators. The sample metadata nearly always contained a de-identified subject ID, COVID-19 status, age in years and sex. HLA class I and class II types, where available, came from metadata supplied by the sample provider rather than from assay-based typing.

Germline trimming amounts to 8 bases on V and 9 bases on J, with 12 as the count of junction bases outside the gene matches. The cysteine opens and the phenylalanine closes a CDR3 of 14 amino acids. Only the CDR3 DNA stays, 42 bases, in frame from base 1. Reading the germline V gene gives CDR1 MNHEY and CDR2 SVGAGI. Paper-wide results and their limitations: The amount of clinical and demographic metadata varied by source and participant and was provided uncurated.

Participants in the prospective study were enrolled through a virtual design, were aged roughly 18 to 95 years, and lived in roughly 24 United States geographic areas. In the prospective study, cohorts were assigned on the basis of participant-reported clinical history obtained from a screening survey and a study questionnaire. For ImmuneRACE Cohort 3, a participant was defined as recovered based on two consecutive negative NP/OP PCR tests, clearance by a healthcare professional, or resolution of symptoms. In the prospective study, mobile phlebotomists collected whole blood, serum and a nasopharyngeal or oropharyngeal swab from each participant. Over a roughly two-month period, participants in the prospective study had the option of providing additional blood draws and questionnaires. Prospective study blood samples were shipped either frozen or at room temperature before DNA extraction. The immunoSEQ Assay, a bias-controlled multiplex PCR, was used to amplify TCRbeta CDR3 regions from genomic DNA. In the authors' own workflow: The number of nucleated cells in each sample was estimated by amplification of reference gene primers within the assay. To quantify the absolute abundance of each unique TCRbeta CDR3 rearrangement, sequence reads were collapsed and filtered. For each sample, productive Simpson clonality was calculated by taking the square root of Simpson's diversity index across productive rearrangements. In TCRdb, the immuneACCESS table is reduced to in-frame sequences with V and J assigned. These tables do not hold every clone; where another copy was compared, an unresolved V gene accounts for under half, and the others remain unexplained. That table furnishes V, J and clone size, whereas the DNA furnished D and trimming. In all, the sample holds hundreds of thousands of clones, and 85% to 90% of those were seen once. The ten largest account for approximately 9.3% of the sample.

Recombination linked TRBV6-5 to TRBJ2-5, with 10 middle bases fitting TRBD1. This TCR came from a woman aged 45-60 years who had recovered from COVID-19. The sequenced sample consisted of PBMCs or T cells enriched from blood (not recorded which). The DNA is TGTGCCAGCGATACGGGACAGGGGCCCGGGGCCCAGTACTTC. Its protein is CASDTGQGPGAQYF.